The source of this T cell receptor (beta chain) is a study of cytomegalovirus exposure and HLA in healthy donors. Study information: In an early release, HLA-typed donors contributed some 82 million unique TCR sequences.

Note on this clone: Antigen unknown. At one end the junction does not follow the germline gene, possibly because of a read error.

Points from the study as a whole: Rarity characterized most TCR sequences, yet some public TCRs appeared in many donors. Researchers catalogued under 200 TCR beta chains as cytomegalovirus-associated.

With 60 Vbeta and 13 Jbeta primers, the PCR was carried out. Libraries were prepared by immunoSEQ multiplex PCR; TCRdb keeps only in-frame clonotypes and omits some of them. In total, the table holds about 67,000 clones. The TCR was taken from a man aged 25 to 45 in good health and CMV-seropositive. Material for sequencing was PBMCs.

The CDR3 region is CASNQGAGNNIYF. The CDR3 coding sequence is TGTGCCAGCAACCAAGGGGCGGGAAACAACATATATTTT. The V and J genes are TRBV9 and TRBJ1-3, with D possibly TRBD1 on 5 matching bases. This CDR3 has 13 amino acids. Per the germline V gene, CDR1 is SGDLS and CDR2 is YYNGEE.